A selection of T cell receptor beta chains follows, all from one sample in a study of preoperative IRX-2 immunotherapy in early breast cancer. TCRdb's copy holds only in-frame clones and misses some; the assay was immunoSEQ multiplex PCR. This sample carries 60,000 or so clones, approximately 94% of them seen once, and the ten largest clones take under 2%. This sample was obtained from a patient treated with IRX-2 immunotherapy. The receptors come from a human donor with breast cancer. Each CDR3 is given with its conserved first and last residue. Fields, in order: V gene, clone size, J gene, D gene, CDR3 protein, CDR3 DNA. The D gene is left open where the match is weak. Part of the rows lack a size; the others show once, few, many or a class for expanded clones.

v_call: TRBV7-9
clone_size: -
j_call: TRBJ1-1
d_call: -
cdr3_aa: CASSPPVVGSLITEAFF
cdr3_nt: TGTGCCAGCAGCCCCCCGGTTGTAGGGTCATTGATCACTGAAGCTTTCTTT

v_call: TRBV5-1
clone_size: once
j_call: TRBJ2-3
d_call: -
cdr3_aa: CASSLEGRGQGPDTQYF
cdr3_nt: TGCGCCAGCAGCTTGGAGGGTCGAGGGCAGGGGCCAGATACGCAGTATTTT

v_call: TRBV29-1
clone_size: -
j_call: TRBJ1-2
d_call: TRBD1
cdr3_aa: CSARQGNYGYTF
cdr3_nt: TGCAGCGCCCGACAGGGTAACTATGGCTACACCTTC

v_call: TRBV7-2
clone_size: -
j_call: TRBJ1-3
d_call: -
cdr3_aa: CASSLVPSDTSGNTIYF
cdr3_nt: TGTGCCAGCAGCTTAGTGCCTTCGGACACATCTGGAAACACCATATATTTT

v_call: TRBV28
clone_size: -
j_call: TRBJ2-5
d_call: TRBD2
cdr3_aa: CASSPGLAGVETQYF
cdr3_nt: TGTGCCAGCAGTCCGGGACTAGCGGGAGTAGAGACCCAGTACTTC

v_call: TRBV14
clone_size: -
j_call: TRBJ2-1
d_call: -
cdr3_aa: CASSQDLKGEQFF
cdr3_nt: TGTGCCAGCAGCCAAGATCTGAAGGGCGAGCAGTTCTTC

v_call: TRBV6-5
clone_size: -
j_call: TRBJ2-7
d_call: -
cdr3_aa: CASSYSRGGNYEQYF
cdr3_nt: TGTGCCAGCAGTTACTCGAGAGGGGGAAACTACGAGCAGTACTTC

v_call: TRBV5-4
clone_size: -
j_call: TRBJ1-1
d_call: -
cdr3_aa: CASSLEVNTEAFF
cdr3_nt: TGTGCCAGCAGCTTGGAAGTGAACACTGAAGCTTTCTTT

v_call: TRBV4-2
clone_size: -
j_call: TRBJ1-5
d_call: -
cdr3_aa: CASSQDGSQPQHF
cdr3_nt: TGTGCCAGCAGCCAAGATGGGAGTCAGCCCCAGCATTTT

v_call: TRBV7-9
clone_size: -
j_call: TRBJ2-3
d_call: -
cdr3_aa: CASSLFSQDTQYF
cdr3_nt: TGTGCCAGCAGCTTATTTAGTCAAGATACGCAGTATTTT

v_call: TRBV19
clone_size: -
j_call: TRBJ2-5
d_call: -
cdr3_aa: CASSPLGLETQYF
cdr3_nt: TGTGCCAGTAGTCCTCTAGGGTTAGAGACCCAGTACTTC

v_call: TRBV4-3
clone_size: -
j_call: TRBJ2-1
d_call: TRBD2
cdr3_aa: CASSQDSASGAYNEQFF
cdr3_nt: TGCGCCAGCAGCCAAGATTCGGCTAGCGGAGCTTACAATGAGCAGTTCTTC

v_call: TRBV5-6
clone_size: -
j_call: TRBJ1-5
d_call: -
cdr3_aa: CASSEGINQPQHF
cdr3_nt: TGTGCCAGCAGCGAGGGGATCAATCAGCCCCAGCATTTT

v_call: TRBV2
clone_size: -
j_call: TRBJ2-5
d_call: TRBD2
cdr3_aa: CASSEAWEGKETQYF
cdr3_nt: TGTGCCAGCAGTGAAGCCTGGGAGGGAAAAGAGACCCAGTACTTC

v_call: TRBV29-1
clone_size: -
j_call: TRBJ2-7
d_call: TRBD1
cdr3_aa: CSVWGAGTGGNEQYF
cdr3_nt: TGCAGCGTGTGGGGAGCCGGGACAGGTGGTAACGAGCAGTACTTC

v_call: TRBV5-8
clone_size: -
j_call: TRBJ2-5
d_call: -
cdr3_aa: CASSGGSASRQGTQYF
cdr3_nt: TGTGCCAGCAGCGGGGGATCGGCGTCGAGGCAAGGGACCCAGTACTTC

v_call: TRBV2
clone_size: -
j_call: TRBJ2-7
d_call: -
cdr3_aa: CASRDSGPYEQYF
cdr3_nt: TGTGCCAGCAGAGACAGTGGGCCCTACGAGCAGTACTTC

v_call: TRBV9
clone_size: -
j_call: TRBJ1-5
d_call: -
cdr3_aa: CASSATQYRDQPQHF
cdr3_nt: TGTGCCAGCAGCGCGACCCAATATAGAGATCAGCCCCAGCATTTT

v_call: TRBV15
clone_size: -
j_call: TRBJ2-7
d_call: TRBD1
cdr3_aa: CATGPRQGAAYEQYF
cdr3_nt: TGTGCCACCGGACCCCGACAGGGGGCCGCCTACGAGCAGTACTTC

v_call: TRBV7-2
clone_size: -
j_call: TRBJ1-1
d_call: -
cdr3_aa: CASSRPPGGTEAFF
cdr3_nt: TGTGCCAGCAGCCGTCCGCCGGGAGGCACTGAAGCTTTCTTT

v_call: TRBV7-2
clone_size: -
j_call: TRBJ2-7
d_call: TRBD1
cdr3_aa: CASSLLGQGLREQYF
cdr3_nt: TGTGCCAGCAGCTTACTGGGACAGGGACTAAGGGAGCAGTACTTC

v_call: TRBV4-2
clone_size: -
j_call: TRBJ2-3
d_call: -
cdr3_aa: CASSQDPRILDTQYF
cdr3_nt: TGTGCCAGCAGCCAAGATCCCCGGATTTTGGATACGCAGTATTTT

v_call: TRBV28
clone_size: -
j_call: TRBJ1-3
d_call: -
cdr3_aa: CASSLSGNTIYF
cdr3_nt: TGTGCCAGCAGTTTGTCTGGAAACACCATATATTTT

v_call: TRBV7-6
clone_size: -
j_call: TRBJ1-6
d_call: -
cdr3_aa: CASSLSTGRDSPLHF
cdr3_nt: TGTGCCAGCAGCTTATCGACAGGCAGGGATTCACCCCTCCACTTT

v_call: TRBV4-3
clone_size: -
j_call: TRBJ2-1
d_call: -
cdr3_aa: CASSQDRVVEGRNEQFF
cdr3_nt: TGCGCCAGCAGCCAAGATCGGGTCGTCGAGGGACGAAATGAGCAGTTCTTC

v_call: TRBV6-4
clone_size: -
j_call: TRBJ2-3
d_call: -
cdr3_aa: CASSDFGSTDTQYF
cdr3_nt: TGTGCCAGCAGTGACTTCGGTAGCACAGATACGCAGTATTTT

v_call: TRBV10-3
clone_size: -
j_call: TRBJ2-1
d_call: TRBD2
cdr3_aa: CATSLAGGPMSSYNEQFF
cdr3_nt: TGTGCCACCAGCCTAGCGGGAGGGCCGATGAGCTCCTACAATGAGCAGTTCTTC

v_call: TRBV4-1
clone_size: few
j_call: TRBJ2-7
d_call: -
cdr3_aa: CASSHQGSEQYF
cdr3_nt: TGCGCCAGCAGCCACCAGGGGTCCGAGCAGTACTTC

v_call: TRBV7-2
clone_size: -
j_call: TRBJ1-1
d_call: -
cdr3_aa: CASSLKLGNTEAFF
cdr3_nt: TGTGCCAGCAGCTTAAAGTTAGGGAACACTGAAGCTTTCTTT

v_call: TRBV7-2
clone_size: -
j_call: TRBJ2-5
d_call: TRBD2
cdr3_aa: CASSRLVGGMETQYF
cdr3_nt: TGTGCCAGCAGCAGGCTGGTCGGGGGGATGGAGACCCAGTACTTC

v_call: TRBV7-9
clone_size: -
j_call: TRBJ2-2
d_call: -
cdr3_aa: CARGFSGELFF
cdr3_nt: TGTGCCAGGGGGTTCTCCGGGGAGCTGTTTTTT

v_call: TRBV28
clone_size: -
j_call: TRBJ2-4
d_call: TRBD2
cdr3_aa: CASSIGTNKNIQYF
cdr3_nt: TGTGCCAGCAGTATCGGGACTAATAAAAACATTCAGTACTTC

v_call: TRBV5-1
clone_size: -
j_call: TRBJ2-5
d_call: TRBD2
cdr3_aa: CASSFGLAERGGQETQYF
cdr3_nt: TGCGCCAGCAGCTTCGGACTAGCGGAGAGAGGAGGCCAAGAGACCCAGTACTTC

v_call: TRBV13
clone_size: -
j_call: TRBJ1-2
d_call: -
cdr3_aa: CASSARVYGYTF
cdr3_nt: TGTGCCAGCAGCGCCAGGGTTTATGGCTACACCTTC

v_call: TRBV7-9
clone_size: -
j_call: TRBJ2-1
d_call: -
cdr3_aa: CASSLDRGGYNEQFF
cdr3_nt: TGTGCCAGCAGCTTAGACCGGGGCGGGTACAATGAGCAGTTCTTC

v_call: TRBV11-2
clone_size: once
j_call: TRBJ2-7
d_call: TRBD1
cdr3_aa: CASSLDSTRTGVYEQYF
cdr3_nt: TGTGCCAGCAGCTTAGATTCTACAAGGACAGGGGTTTACGAGCAGTACTTC

v_call: TRBV6-6
clone_size: -
j_call: TRBJ1-2
d_call: -
cdr3_aa: CASSYSGGSGGGYTF
cdr3_nt: TGTGCCAGCAGTTATTCGGGGGGTTCGGGCGGTGGCTACACCTTC